This passage covers 2 T cell receptor beta chains from one sample sequenced in a study of cytomegalovirus exposure and HLA in healthy donors. Use of 60 Vbeta and 13 Jbeta primers characterized the PCR. The assay was immunoSEQ multiplex PCR, and TCRdb's table has in-frame clones only and misses some. The sample contains around 140,000 clones, around 9% of which appear only once. Sequenced input: PBMCs. The receptor source for this set is a woman between 35 and 50 years old in good health and CMV-seropositive.

This clone was picked up a small number of times. V gene TRBV4-1 combines with J gene TRBJ1-1, with 9 bases aligning to TRBD1. The germline V gene encodes CDR1 MGHRA and CDR2 YSYEKL. The V and J ends lost 0 bases and 1 base, in that order; junction bases with no gene match: 3. This CDR3 has 16 residues. The CDR3 here is CASSQDEQGANTEAFF. The CDR3 DNA reads TGCGCCAGCAGCCAAGACGAACAGGGGGCGAACACTGAAGCTTTCTTT.

The chain combines TRBV9 with TRBJ1-1; D may be TRBD1 (6 bases). The CDR3 is 14 amino acids. Trimming removed 4 bases at V and 5 bases at J, with 15 bases between. Looked up from germline, CDR1 is SGDLS and CDR2 is YYNGEE. CDR3 protein: CASSPFMGTTEAFF. The DNA for the CDR3 is TGTGCCAGCAGCCCCTTCATGGGGACAACTGAAGCTTTCTTT.